The entry below gives a single T cell receptor (beta chain) sequence along with its context. Original processing methods: Amplification from reference gene primers served as the basis for estimated nucleated cell counts. Generated by immunoSEQ multiplex PCR, the TCRdb table keeps only in-frame clones and is missing some. For V, J and clone size, that table is used; D and trimming come from the DNA. Of 260,000 or so clones in the sample, roughly 80% are singletons; the top ten hold 7.5%. This record comes from a study of blood T cell repertoires in COVID-19. The CDR3 extends over 14 amino acids. Germline lookup yields CDR1 LGHDT and CDR2 YNNKEL (reference sequence). V was shortened by 0 bases and J by 5 bases, with 10 bases between the two germline ends.

The specimen sequenced was peripheral blood. The sequence was obtained from a woman aged 80 or older with COVID-19, enrolled during active disease. V is TRBV3-1 (or the pseudogene TRBV3-2) and J is TRBJ1-1; possibly TRBD1 for D (5 bases). CDR3 DNA sequence: TGTGCCAGCAGCCAAGAGTTGGGGCAGACTGAAGCTTTCTTT. Translation: CASSQELGQTEAFF.